A selection of T cell receptor beta chains follows, all from one sample in a study of blood T cell repertoires in COVID-19. The method was immunoSEQ multiplex PCR; TCRdb's version includes in-frame clones alone and lacks a portion of them. The sample shows 200,000 to 250,000 clones, approximately 80% of them seen only once. The specimen sequenced was PBMCs or T cells enriched from blood (not recorded which). The source of these receptors is a man younger than 40 with acute COVID-19. CDR3s include the opening cysteine and the closing phenylalanine or tryptophan. A D gene is named only where the DNA matches it firmly. Size is stated for part of the rows, as once, few or many counts, or as a class when the clone is expanded.

D gene	clone size	V gene	J gene	CDR3 protein	CDR3 DNA
NA	NA	TRBV18	TRBJ1-1	CASSPSPTGGTEAFF	TGTGCCAGCTCACCCTCTCCGACCGGCGGCACTGAAGCTTTCTTT
NA	NA	TRBV7-3	TRBJ2-3	CASSLTGWDTQYF	TGTGCCAGCAGCTTAACCGGTTGGGATACGCAGTATTTT
TRBD2	NA	TRBV7-3	TRBJ2-5	CASSAGTSGVGTQYF	TGTGCCAGCAGCGCCGGGACTAGCGGGGTGGGGACCCAGTACTTC
NA	NA	TRBV18	TRBJ1-1	CASSPPSRETSEAFF	TGTGCCAGCTCACCACCGTCGAGGGAGACCTCTGAAGCTTTCTTT
NA	NA	TRBV11-2	TRBJ1-1	CASSSGYDGENTEAFF	TGTGCCAGCAGCTCAGGCTACGACGGGGAGAACACTGAAGCTTTCTTT
TRBD1	NA	TRBV6-5	TRBJ2-7	CASSPDRVSHEQYF	TGTGCCAGCAGCCCGGACAGGGTGAGTCACGAGCAGTACTTC
TRBD2	NA	TRBV2	TRBJ2-1	CASSLGLAKDEQFF	TGTGCCAGCAGTCTAGGACTAGCGAAGGATGAGCAGTTCTTC
TRBD2	NA	TRBV7-9	TRBJ2-1	CASSPIAGGDGEQFF	TGTGCCAGCAGCCCCATAGCGGGGGGAGATGGTGAGCAGTTCTTC
TRBD2	NA	TRBV5-6	TRBJ2-7	CASSPTGWRGGLTEQYF	TGTGCCAGCAGCCCCACTGGCTGGCGGGGGGGCCTCACCGAGCAGTACTTC
NA	NA	TRBV9	TRBJ1-1	CASSVDFGTEAFF	TGTGCCAGCAGCGTAGATTTCGGCACTGAAGCTTTCTTT
NA	NA	TRBV28	TRBJ1-5	CASNERQPNQPQHF	TGTGCCAGCAACGAGAGACAGCCCAATCAGCCCCAGCATTTT
NA	few	TRBV7-9	TRBJ1-2	CASSSTGYGYGYTF	TGTGCCAGCAGCTCGACAGGTTACGGGTATGGCTACACCTTC
NA	NA	TRBV7-3	TRBJ2-2	CASSSAPGVHTGELFF	TGTGCCAGCAGCTCCGCCCCCGGGGTCCACACCGGGGAGCTGTTTTTT
NA	NA	TRBV7-9	TRBJ2-3	CASSSRGPDTQYF	TGTGCCAGCAGCTCCCGCGGGCCAGATACGCAGTATTTT
NA	few	TRBV11-3	TRBJ1-1	CASSLTRAGEAFF	TGTGCCAGCAGCTTAACTCGAGCGGGCGAAGCTTTCTTT
TRBD1	NA	TRBV19	TRBJ1-6	CASSREGTGGRTSPLHF	TGTGCCAGTAGTAGAGAGGGGACAGGGGGACGAACTTCACCCCTCCACTTT
NA	NA	TRBV2	TRBJ1-5	CASRKDSDYSNQPQHF	TGTGCCAGCAGGAAGGACAGCGATTATAGCAATCAGCCCCAGCATTTT
NA	NA	TRBV9	TRBJ1-6	CASSEQGSESSPLHF	TGTGCCAGCAGCGAACAGGGTTCGGAGAGTTCACCCCTCCACTTT
NA	NA	TRBV2	TRBJ2-1	CASSDRVEQFF	TGTGCCAGCAGTGACAGGGTTGAGCAGTTCTTC
NA	NA	TRBV7-9	TRBJ2-5	CASSLSDQTQYF	TGTGCCAGCAGCTTGAGCGATCAGACCCAGTACTTC
NA	NA	TRBV30	TRBJ2-7	CAWSQTGKYEQYF	TGTGCCTGGAGTCAAACAGGGAAATACGAGCAGTACTTC
NA	NA	TRBV12-3/TRBV12-4	TRBJ1-2	CASRTGLGYGYTF	TGTGCCAGCCGAACAGGGCTGGGCTATGGCTACACCTTC
TRBD1	NA	TRBV28	TRBJ1-1	CASRSAGTGSTEAFF	TGTGCCAGCAGATCCGCCGGGACAGGGAGCACTGAAGCTTTCTTT
TRBD2	NA	TRBV27	TRBJ2-5	CASSPLAGGRETQYF	TGTGCCAGCAGTCCCCTAGCGGGGGGGCGGGAGACCCAGTACTTC
TRBD2	NA	TRBV6-5	TRBJ2-1	CASSWTSGGALGEQFF	TGTGCCAGCAGTTGGACTAGCGGGGGTGCCTTGGGTGAGCAGTTCTTC
TRBD1	NA	TRBV25-1	TRBJ1-6	CASSAGQGSSYNSPLHF	TGTGCCAGCAGCGCTGGACAGGGGAGCTCCTATAATTCACCCCTCCACTTT
TRBD1	few	TRBV6-4	TRBJ1-2	CASSDSNRGRDYGYTF	TGTGCCAGCAGTGACTCGAATAGGGGGCGCGACTATGGCTACACCTTC
NA	NA	TRBV14	TRBJ2-7	CASSQHTGLYEQYF	TGTGCCAGCAGCCAACATACAGGGTTGTACGAGCAGTACTTC
NA	NA	TRBV10-1	TRBJ1-1	CASSEGRGNTEAFF	TGCGCCAGCAGTGAGGGTAGGGGGAACACTGAAGCTTTCTTT
NA	NA	TRBV2	TRBJ2-3	CASSELLSGLTDTQYF	TGTGCCAGCAGTGAACTTCTGAGCGGGCTCACAGATACGCAGTATTTT
TRBD1	NA	TRBV30	TRBJ2-6	CAWSTGQGAGGANVLTF	TGTGCCTGGAGCACCGGACAGGGGGCTGGTGGGGCCAACGTCCTGACTTTC
NA	few	TRBV5-1	TRBJ1-4	CASKLETTNEKLFF	TGCGCCAGCAAGTTAGAGACAACTAATGAAAAACTGTTTTTT
NA	few	TRBV6-5	TRBJ1-5	CASWPGRYRPQHF	TGTGCCAGCTGGCCAGGCCGTTATCGGCCCCAGCATTTT
TRBD1	NA	TRBV5-3	TRBJ1-1	CARSLGGAGGITGAFF	TGTGCCAGAAGCTTGGGAGGGGCAGGGGGCATTACAGGGGCTTTCTTT
NA	NA	TRBV6-5	TRBJ2-3	CASSRDISEYDTQYF	TGTGCCAGCAGTCGGGACATATCGGAGTACGATACGCAGTATTTT
NA	NA	TRBV5-4	TRBJ1-2	CASSLGPNREGYTF	TGTGCCAGCAGCCTGGGCCCCAACAGAGAAGGCTACACCTTC
TRBD1	NA	TRBV13	TRBJ2-7	CASSPGTAYEQYF	TGTGCCAGCAGCCCTGGGACAGCCTACGAGCAGTACTTC
TRBD2	once	TRBV29-1	TRBJ2-3	CSVDGGGTDTQYF	TGCAGCGTTGACGGGGGGGGCACAGATACGCAGTATTTT
TRBD1	once	TRBV5-1	TRBJ2-1	CASSLGQGHNEQFF	TGCGCCAGCAGCTTGGGACAGGGGCACAATGAGCAGTTCTTC
TRBD1	once	TRBV12-3/TRBV12-4	TRBJ2-7	CASKKTGFYEQYF	TGTGCCAGCAAGAAGACAGGGTTCTACGAGCAGTACTTC
NA	NA	TRBV7-6	TRBJ1-2	CASSAQGGGYTF	TGTGCCAGCAGCGCCCAGGGAGGAGGCTACACCTTC
TRBD2	NA	TRBV27	TRBJ2-7	CASSLSGRGSPPEQYF	TGTGCCAGCAGTTTATCGGGGAGGGGTTCTCCCCCCGAGCAGTACTTC